One and the same sample provided the 23 T cell receptor beta chains below, sequenced in a study of cytomegalovirus exposure and HLA in healthy donors. The PCR made use of 60 Vbeta and 13 Jbeta primers. Method: immunoSEQ multiplex PCR; TCRdb's copy keeps in-frame clones and lacks some. Of about 31,000 clones detected, around 70% appear once; the ten largest clones hold over 9%. The sample comprised PBMCs. Receptors originate from a man between 35 and 55 years old in good health and CMV-seropositive.

This clone was detected once. The chain carries TRBV5-4 and TRBJ1-2; TRBD1 agrees at 8 bases. Germline V lookup: CDR1 SGHNT, CDR2 YYREEE (reference sequence). Germline trimming cut 4 bases from V and 8 bases from J; bases unmatched to any gene: 16. The CDR3 is 16 amino acids. CDR3 DNA: TGTGCCAGCAGCCTCGGACAGGGACAAGCCGTTAAGGGCTACACCTTC. Encoded protein: CASSLGQGQAVKGYTF.

The chain is built from TRBV19 and TRBJ1-5, with 7 bases matching TRBD1. Trimming at V came to 9 bases and at J to 0 bases, leaving 5 bases not matched to a gene. CDR1 is LNHDA and CDR2 is SQIVND in the germline V gene (reference sequence). This CDR3 has 14 residues. The CDR3 nucleotides read TGTGCCAGCAAGGACAGGTTTAGCAATCAGCCCCAGCATTTT. Amino acid sequence: CASKDRFSNQPQHF.

V gene TRBV6-5 combines with J gene TRBJ2-7; TRBD1 is a possible D gene (6 bases). The CDR3 runs 15 residues. V lost 5 bases, J lost 3 bases, and 17 bases lay in between. Per the germline V gene, CDR1 is MNHEY and CDR2 is SVGAGI. The CDR3 DNA is TGTGCCAGCAGTCTCCGGGACAAGCCTTTCTACGAGCAGTACTTC. This translates into CASSLRDKPFYEQYF.

This clone came up once. The rearrangement uses TRBV7-2 and TRBJ2-7; 10 nucleotides line up with TRBD1. CDR3 length: 15 residues. V was pared by 3 bases and J by 8 bases, with 10 bases of the junction left unmatched. In germline, CDR1 is SGHTA, CDR2 FQGNSA. Here the CDR3 DNA reads TGTGCCAGCAGCTTTGAGGGACAGGGGTTCTCCCAGCAGTACTTC. As protein: CASSFEGQGFSQQYF.

The chain has TRBV6-5 and TRBJ2-4; D is perhaps TRBD1 (6 bases). This CDR3 contains 14 residues. Trimming stripped 5 bases from V and 7 bases from J, with 15 bases between. The germline V gene has CDR1 MNHEY and CDR2 SVGAGI. CDR3 coding DNA: TGTGCCAGCAGTGCCTCAGGGGCGGAGAACATTCAGTACTTC. Amino acids: CASSASGAENIQYF.

Only one count was recorded for this clone. The V gene is TRBV18, the J gene TRBJ2-7; 7 bases are shared with TRBD1. Germline V lookup: CDR1 KGHSH, CDR2 LQKENI. This CDR3 has 15 residues. V dropped 6 bases and J dropped 7; count of bases not matched to a gene: 15. In DNA form, the CDR3 reads TGTGCCAGCTCTCGGGACAGCAGGGCTGAGAGGGAGCAGTACTTC. It specifies CASSRDSRAEREQYF.

This chain uses TRBV7-9 with TRBJ2-1, with D maybe TRBD1 (6 bases). Germline V gene sequence: CDR1 SEHNR, CDR2 FQNEAQ (reference sequence). Trimming cost V 3 bases and J 9 bases, with 18 bases left between them. The CDR3 contains 15 residues. The CDR3 nucleotides are TGTGCCAGCAGCTTGGGGCAGGGGAAGGCATTTGAGCAGTTCTTC. It is translated as CASSLGQGKAFEQFF.

The chain couples TRBV18 to TRBJ2-7, with a tentative D call TRBD2 (5 bases). The CDR3 spans 14 residues. The V gene's germline CDR1 is KGHSH and CDR2 LQKENI. Trimming removed 0 bases from V and 9 bases from J, with 15 bases in between. CDR3 region: CASSPPEAPLRQYF. For the CDR3, the DNA is TGTGCCAGCTCACCACCGGAGGCCCCGCTGCGGCAGTACTTC. The complete variable domain, with remaining parts taken from reference TRBV18 and TRBJ2-7, reads NAGVMQNPRHLVRRRGQEARLRCSPMKGHSHVYWYRQLPEEGLKFMVYLQKENIIDESGMPKERFSAEFPKEGPSILRIQQVVRGDSAAYFCASSPPEAPLRQYFGPGTRLTVT.

In this sample, this clone turned up a few times. The V call is TRBV19, the J call TRBJ2-7; D unclear. The CDR3 runs to 13 residues. The germline CDR1 and CDR2 sequences are LNHDA and SQIVND (reference sequence). Trimming cost V 3 bases and J 3 bases, with 9 bases left between them. CDR3 sequence: CASSIPPLYEQYF. In nucleotides, the CDR3 is TGTGCCAGTAGTATCCCCCCCCTCTACGAGCAGTACTTC.

The V gene is TRBV4-1, the J gene TRBJ2-3; D gene uncertain. The CDR3 runs 16 residues. Germline V lookup: CDR1 MGHRA, CDR2 YSYEKL. V was pared by 2 bases and J by 0 bases, with 12 bases between. In DNA form, the CDR3 reads TGCGCCAGCAGCCAACCCACTCTCTCTAGCACAGATACGCAGTATTTT. It translates to CASSQPTLSSTDTQYF.

V usage is TRBV18 and J usage is TRBJ2-2; TRBD2 matches at 8 bases. Trimming took 2 bases from V and 7 from J; bases not matched to a gene: 6. CDR1 and CDR2 (germline): KGHSH, LQKENI. The length of the CDR3 is 15 residues. The CDR3 DNA reads as TGTGCCAGCTCACCAAGGACTAGCCCGGGCGGGGAGCTGTTTTTT. Protein product: CASSPRTSPGGELFF.

This chain connects TRBV2 to TRBJ2-7, with 8 bases lining up with TRBD2. This CDR3 spans 14 amino acids. V shed 5 bases and J 1 base; nucleotides not matched to a gene: 4. The V gene's germline CDR1 is SNHLY and CDR2 FYNNEI. The chain's CDR3 is CASSRGGPSYEQYF. Written as DNA, the CDR3 is TGTGCCAGCAGTCGGGGGGGACCATCCTACGAGCAGTACTTC.

This clone has a handful of counts. The rearrangement uses TRBV20-1 and TRBJ1-2; TRBD1 aligns across 7 bases. The J segment lost 8 bases and the V segment lost 6 bases, leaving 6 bases of the junction unmatched. The germline V gene has CDR1 DFQATT and CDR2 SNEGSKA (reference sequence). The CDR3 extends over 11 amino acids. The CDR3 region is CSAPRGGGYTF. The CDR3 DNA is TGCAGTGCCCCACGAGGGGGCGGCTACACCTTC.

V usage is TRBV9 and J usage is TRBJ1-6; 10 bases are a match to TRBD1. Germline V gene sequence: CDR1 SGDLS, CDR2 YYNGEE. Trimming cost V 6 bases and J 9 bases; bases outside gene matches: 6. This CDR3 is 14 amino acids long. CDR3 DNA sequence: TGTGCCAGCATGCGCCGGGACAGGGGTTCACCCCTCCACTTT. Translation: CASMRRDRGSPLHF.

The table lists this clone with a few counts. The V call is TRBV5-1, the J call TRBJ2-1, with TRBD2 identical over 12 bases. The ends lost 0 bases at V and 5 bases at J; junction bases unmatched: 6. Germline V gene lookup returns CDR1 SGHRS and CDR2 YFSETQ. This CDR3 comprises 17 residues. CDR3 nucleotides: TGCGCCAGCAGCTTGGCCCCTAGCGGGGGGGCAAACAATGAGCAGTTCTTC. It encodes CASSLAPSGGANNEQFF.

This rearrangement joins TRBV6-4 to TRBJ2-1, with D possibly being TRBD1 (6 bases). Looked up from germline, CDR1 is MRHNA and CDR2 is SNTAGT. The CDR3 has 16 residues. V was cut by 0 bases and J by 12 bases, with 21 bases left in between. As DNA, the CDR3 is TGTGCCAGCAGTGACTCAGAGAGCAGGGGAATGTTTGTGCAGTTCTTC. It codes for CASSDSESRGMFVQFF.

The J gene is TRBJ2-7, the V gene TRBV9; the match to TRBD1 covers 7 bases. V gave up 0 bases and J gave up 3 bases; unmatched junction bases: 6. Germline values: CDR1 SGDLS, CDR2 YYNGEE. The CDR3 is 15 residues long. The CDR3 nucleotides read TGTGCCAGCAGCGTAGGCCCGGGACAGTACTACGAGCAGTACTTC. This codes for CASSVGPGQYYEQYF.

The chain recombines TRBV19 with TRBJ2-7, with 13 bases lining up with TRBD2. J lost 3 bases, V lost 9 bases, and 8 bases had no gene match. The germline V gene has CDR1 LNHDA and CDR2 SQIVND (reference sequence). This CDR3 has 15 amino acids. The CDR3 loop reads CASRELAGGNYEQYF. CDR3 nucleotide sequence: TGTGCCAGCAGGGAACTAGCGGGGGGGAACTACGAGCAGTACTTC. Variable domain in full (rest from reference TRBV19 and TRBJ2-7): DGGITQSPKYLFRKEGQNVTLSCEQNLNHDAMYWYRQDPGQGLRLIYYSQIVNDFQKGDIAEGYSVSREKKESFPLTVTSAQKNPTAFYLCASRELAGGNYEQYFGPGTRLTVT.

In its sample, this clone was seen once. The chain employs TRBV12-5 and TRBJ2-1, with 9 positions matching TRBD1. Unmatched junction bases numbered 5, after V lost 5 bases and J lost 0 bases. Germline V gene lookup returns CDR1 LGHNT and CDR2 FRNRAP. This CDR3 is 16 amino acids long. In DNA, the CDR3 is TGTGCTAGTGGTACTCCGACAGGGGGCTCCTACAATGAGCAGTTCTTC. It codes for CASGTPTGGSYNEQFF.

This clone has more than one count but fewer than ten. This chain links TRBV9 with TRBJ2-5, with D possibly matching TRBD2 (5 bases). The CDR3 consists of 13 residues. Trimming stripped 6 bases from V and 2 bases from J, with 11 bases between. The germline V gene has CDR1 SGDLS and CDR2 YYNGEE. CDR3 amino acids: CASNRGEQETQYF. CDR3 bases: TGTGCCAGCAACCGTGGGGAGCAAGAGACCCAGTACTTC.

This chain joins TRBV5-6 and TRBJ2-2; D remains unclear. The V gene's germline CDR1 is SGHDT and CDR2 YYEEEE. Trimming cost V 2 bases and J 0 bases, with 8 bases left between them. The CDR3 runs to 15 residues. The CDR3 is CASSLFSANTGELFF. The CDR3 DNA reads as TGTGCCAGCAGCTTATTTTCCGCGAACACCGGGGAGCTGTTTTTT.

The chain is built from TRBV5-6 and TRBJ2-3; possibly TRBD1 for D (5 bases). The CDR3 sequence is 13 residues long. The germline CDR1 and CDR2 sequences are SGHDT and YYEEEE. The germline V and J ends were trimmed by 0 bases and 4 bases, with 6 bases remaining between them. Here the CDR3 DNA reads TGTGCCAGCAGCTTGGCAGGGTCAGATACGCAGTATTTT. This codes for CASSLAGSDTQYF.

This chain uses TRBV7-9 with TRBJ2-2; tentative D call: TRBD2 (5 bases). The V end lost 8 bases, the J end lost 5 bases, and 21 bases lay between the germline ends. Per the germline V gene, CDR1 is SEHNR and CDR2 is FQNEAQ (reference sequence). The CDR3 loop spans 16 amino acids. The CDR3 sequence is CASPLPGRAWTGELFF. CDR3 bases: TGTGCCAGCCCACTGCCCGGGCGGGCCTGGACCGGGGAGCTGTTTTTT.